These 10 T cell receptor beta chains were all obtained from the same sample, sequenced in a study of shared clonotypes between healthy human individuals. Naive CD8 cells were CD45RO-negative, positively selected for CCR7, excluding terminally differentiated effector memory CD45RA+ cells. Here immunoSEQ multiplex PCR was the method, and the copy in TCRdb shows in-frame clones only, minus some. Altogether about 1,900,000 clones are present, over 85% being singletons, with the ten largest covering 0.95% to 1.5%. The source material was naive CD8+ T cells sorted from blood. These receptor sequences come from a man aged 18-30 years in good health.

This rearrangement joins TRBV19 to TRBJ1-1; 7 bases are shared with TRBD1. This CDR3 contains 14 residues. CDR1 and CDR2 from the germline V gene are LNHDA and SQIVND (reference sequence). The V gene end was trimmed by 7 bases and the J gene end by 1 base; junction bases not matched to a gene: 6. The CDR3, as DNA: TGTGCCAGTACCAGGGGGGGCACGAACACTGAAGCTTTCTTT. It yields the protein CASTRGGTNTEAFF. Drawing the rest from reference TRBV19 and TRBJ1-1, the complete variable domain is DGGITQSPKYLFRKEGQNVTLSCEQNLNHDAMYWYRQDPGQGLRLIYYSQIVNDFQKGDIAEGYSVSREKKESFPLTVTSAQKNPTAFYLCASTRGGTNTEAFFGQGTRLTVV.

V and J are TRBV28 and TRBJ2-7; TRBD1 matches 9 bases. The CDR3 spans 15 residues. J lost 5 bases, V lost 8 bases, and 13 bases had no gene match. The germline gives CDR1 MDHEN, CDR2 SYDVKM. CDR3 in DNA: TGTGCCAGCTGTCCCTCCCTGGGACAGGGCCACGAGCAGTACTTC. Translated, it gives CASCPSLGQGHEQYF.

The rearrangement links TRBV27 to TRBJ2-2; maybe TRBD2 (5 bases). Deletions cut 4 bases from V and 4 bases from J, with 7 bases between. Germline lookup yields CDR1 MNHEY and CDR2 SMNVEV (reference sequence). The CDR3 runs 13 residues. As DNA, the CDR3 is TGTGCCAGCAGTTGGGGAGTCACCGGGGAGCTGTTTTTT. It specifies CASSWGVTGELFF.

The V and J genes are TRBV4-1 and TRBJ2-1; tentatively, D is TRBD2 (6 bases). There are 13 residues in the CDR3. V lost 5 bases and J 9 bases, leaving 14 bases between the germline ends. Looked up from germline, CDR1 is MGHRA and CDR2 is YSYEKL. The CDR3 nucleotides read TGCGCCAGCAGCTATGATGAGGGAGGTGAGCAGTTCTTC. This translates into CASSYDEGGEQFF.

V gene TRBV2 combines with J gene TRBJ2-1; no definite D call. CDR3 length: 16 amino acids. CDR1 and CDR2 (germline): SNHLY, FYNNEI. The germline V and J ends were trimmed by 4 bases and 0 bases, with 13 bases remaining between them. The CDR3 coding sequence is TGTGCCAGCAGTGCACTACTACCGAGCTCCTACAATGAGCAGTTCTTC. Its translation is CASSALLPSSYNEQFF.

The CDR3 DNA sequence: TGCGCCAGCAGCTTGGAGGCAGGGGAATTGGGTGGCTACACCTTC. Residues: CASSLEAGELGGYTF. The chain combines TRBV5-1 with TRBJ1-2; TRBD1 is a possible D gene (6 bases). The CDR3 totals 15 residues. Per the germline V gene, CDR1 is SGHRS and CDR2 is YFSETQ. V was pared by 0 bases and J by 7 bases, with 16 bases between. Together with reference TRBV5-1 and TRBJ1-2, the CDR3 gives the full variable domain: KAGVTQTPRYLIKTRGQQVTLSCSPISGHRSVSWYQQTPGQGLQFLFEYFSETQRNKGNFPGRFSGRQFSNSRSEMNVSTLELGDSALYLCASSLEAGELGGYTFGSGTRLTVV.

V is TRBV9 and J is TRBJ2-7, with 7 bases aligning to TRBD2. The CDR3 is made up of 14 amino acids. The germline gives CDR1 SGDLS, CDR2 YYNGEE. The trim removed 3 bases at V and 6 bases at J, leaving 9 bases unmatched. The DNA for the CDR3 is TGTGCCAGCAGCGCCCATGATTGGGGGGGCGAGCAGTACTTC. Its protein product is CASSAHDWGGEQYF.

The gene calls are TRBV4-1 and TRBJ2-3; tentatively, D is TRBD2 (5 bases). Trimming stripped 0 bases from V and 4 bases from J, with 8 bases between. This CDR3 comprises 14 residues. The germline V gene has CDR1 MGHRA and CDR2 YSYEKL. The CDR3 DNA sequence: TGCGCCAGCAGCCAAGATGGAGGCTCAGATACGCAGTATTTT. Amino acid sequence: CASSQDGGSDTQYF.

Worth noting for this clone: Other DNA sequences in this specimen translate into the identical CDR3. This chain connects TRBV29-1 to TRBJ1-1; D is uncertain. Trimming left V 4 bases short and J 5 bases short, with 5 bases between. The CDR3 has 10 residues. CDR1 is SQVTM, CDR2 ANQGSEA, per germline. The CDR3 reads CSVVGTEAFF. The CDR3 DNA sequence: TGCAGCGTTGTCGGAACTGAAGCTTTCTTT.

This chain joins TRBV7-9 and TRBJ1-6; D not certain. V dropped 1 base and J dropped 9 bases, with 4 bases sitting between them. The germline gives CDR1 SEHNR, CDR2 FQNEAQ (reference sequence). There are 12 residues in the CDR3. The CDR3 loop is CASSLDGSPLHF. The CDR3 DNA follows: TGTGCCAGCAGCTTAGACGGTTCACCCCTCCACTTT.